This record concerns one TCR beta chain sequence. This entry is derived from a study of blood T cell repertoires in COVID-19. The germline V gene has CDR1 MNHEY and CDR2 SVGAGI. The trim removed 11 bases at V and 5 bases at J, leaving 8 bases unmatched. CDR3 length equals 13 residues. Profiling relied on immunoSEQ multiplex PCR, and the TCRdb table lists in-frame clones only, not all of them. The repertoire holds 300,000 to 350,000 clones, about 93% seen once, with nearly 7% in the top ten. The sequenced sample consisted of peripheral blood. The gene calls are TRBV6-5 and TRBJ2-1; 8 bases map to TRBD2. This clonotype was sampled from a young woman with COVID-19, enrolled during active disease. The CDR3 coding sequence is TGTGCCTCGAGGGCTAGCGGGCACAATGAGCAGTTCTTC. It codes for CASRASGHNEQFF.